This T cell receptor (beta chain) derives from a study of T cells in Graves' hyperthyroidism and ophthalmopathy. Trimming left V 0 bases short and J 3 bases short, with 14 bases between. The germline V gene encodes CDR1 LGHNT and CDR2 FRNRAP. The CDR3 runs to 16 residues. This clonotype occurred a few times. What it binds is unknown. Amplification yielded TCR beta CDR3 regions, with RNA transcripts as the source. The HTBI primer set drove a first-round RT-PCR of the TCR CDR3. A single record per CDR3 protein comes from TCRdb applying MiXCR to the multiplex PCR reads. The sample holds approximately 520,000 distinct CDR3 sequences, 24% seen once. Study-level results: Ophthalmopathy got predicted by the model a median roughly six months before its onset.

The chain carries TRBV12-5 and TRBJ2-5, with D possibly being TRBD2 (6 bases). Sequencing input: blood. This clonotype was sampled from a woman aged 25 to 39 with Graves' ophthalmopathy. The CDR3 spells CASGLVLGGEKETQYF. The CDR3 DNA sequence: TGTGCTAGTGGTTTGGTACTTGGAGGGGAAAAAGAGACCCAGTACTTC.